The table lists the clone carrying this TCR beta chain with a count of one. This entry is derived from a study of long-term antiretroviral therapy in people with HIV. The germline V gene encodes CDR1 MDHEN and CDR2 SYDVKM. The CDR3 is 13 residues long. Trimming cost V 4 bases and J 5 bases; bases outside gene matches: 4. Researchers ran immunoSEQ v3.0 at survey level. Method: immunoSEQ multiplex PCR; TCRdb's copy keeps in-frame clones and lacks some. The repertoire holds 25,000 to 35,000 clones, with more than 90% as singletons. The material was unsorted PBMCs, obtained roughly 6 years after starting antiretroviral therapy. The clonotype comes from a man in his thirties or forties with HIV. V gene TRBV28 combines with J gene TRBJ2-7; TRBD1 matches 8 bases. The CDR3: CASSYRGTHEQYF. Here the CDR3 DNA reads TGTGCCAGCAGTTACAGGGGGACGCACGAGCAGTACTTC.